These 28 T cell receptor beta chains share one sample of origin, sequenced in a study of regulatory T cells in long-lasting Graves disease. Documented time point: newly diagnosed GD, antithyroid drugs for less than 3 months. PBMCs provided the RNA from which the TCR library was made. Libraries of TCR beta came from iRepertoire HTBI primers plus Arm-PCR of CDR3 regions. TCRdb analysed the multiplex PCR reads with MiXCR anew, one entry per CDR3 protein. The data show almost 450,000 distinct CDR3 sequences, with about 16% seen just once and roughly 10% held by the top ten. This sample was shared with a second study, whose subject was T cells in Graves' hyperthyroidism and ophthalmopathy.

Here the sequenced sample was peripheral blood mononuclear cells (PBMCs), taken at new diagnosis, from a patient treated with antithyroid drugs. These receptors were collected from a woman aged 25-40 years with Graves disease.

This clonotype occurred a few times. This rearrangement joins TRBV5-1 to TRBJ2-1, with TRBD2 matching 11 bases. The CDR3 loop spans 17 amino acids. Per the germline V gene, CDR1 is SGHRS and CDR2 is YFSETQ. V trimming: 0 bases; J trimming: 6 bases; junction bases outside the gene matches: 8. The CDR3 DNA is TGCGCCAGCAGCTTGGCCGGGGGGCTAGCGGGAGGCAATGAGCAGTTCTTC. Translated: CASSLAGGLAGGNEQFF.

The chain links TRBV29-1 to TRBJ2-2, with D possibly being TRBD1 (6 bases). V dropped 7 bases and J dropped 0 bases, with 9 bases sitting between them. There are 13 residues in the CDR3. Germline loops: CDR1 SQVTM, CDR2 ANQGSEA. Here the CDR3 DNA reads TGCAGCGGTGGACAGACGAACACCGGGGAGCTGTTTTTT. Its protein product is CSGGQTNTGELFF.

Of note for this clonotype: It differs at one base from a far larger clone, so likely a read error. The chain joins TRBV7-9 to TRBJ2-3, with 7 bases fitting TRBD1. The DNA end favors TRBJ2-7, so the J call may be wrong. The CDR3 covers 16 residues. Germline-derived CDR1 and CDR2 are SEHNR and FQNEAQ (reference sequence). CDR3 in DNA: TGTGCCAGCAGCCCCCCACGAGGGGGCAATAGCGTCGAGCAGTACTTC. Its protein is CASSPPRGGNSVEQYF.

This clonotype was recorded many times. The genes are TRBV20-1 and TRBJ1-5; D remains ambiguous. The CDR3 consists of 13 residues. Germline CDR1 and CDR2: DFQATT and SNEGSKA (reference sequence). Deletions cut 7 bases from V and 4 bases from J, with 14 bases between. This CDR3 reads CSVWQDPNQPQHF. Here the CDR3 DNA reads TGCAGTGTCTGGCAGGACCCAAATCAGCCCCAGCATTTT.

This clonotype was picked up many times. The chain is built from TRBV7-9 and TRBJ2-5, with D uncertain. Germline lookup yields CDR1 SEHNR and CDR2 FQNEAQ (reference sequence). The CDR3 extends over 14 amino acids. V gave up 1 base and J gave up 2 bases, with 8 bases separating them. CDR3 bases: TGTGCCAGCAGCTTAGATACGGCGCAAGAGACCCAGTACTTC. It is translated as CASSLDTAQETQYF.

The chain joins TRBV20-1 to TRBJ1-4; 8 bases line up with TRBD1. Germline CDR1 reads DFQATT; CDR2 reads SNEGSKA (reference sequence). CDR3 length: 15 residues. J gave up 5 bases and V 5 bases, and 10 bases lay outside the gene matches. CDR3 coding DNA: TGCAGTGCTGCTCATCCGGGACAGGCAAATGAAAAACTGTTTTTT. Protein sequence: CSAAHPGQANEKLFF.

This clonotype was picked up many times. An end of the junction differs from the germline gene, which may be a read error. The V and J genes are TRBV7-2 and TRBJ2-1; D remains ambiguous. Germline values: CDR1 SGHTA, CDR2 FQGNSA. This CDR3 comprises 12 residues. The CDR3 bases are TGCGCCAGCAGCTTATTAAGCAATGAGCAGTTCTTC. Protein product: CASSLLSNEQFF.

V is TRBV9 and J is TRBJ2-4; 7 nucleotides align to TRBD2. The CDR3 is 16 residues long. Germline V gene data show CDR1 as SGDLS and CDR2 as YYNGEE. With V trimmed by 5 bases and J by 3 bases, 11 bases remained unmatched. The CDR3 loop reads CASRLRGGSGKNIQYF. The CDR3 DNA is TGTGCCAGCAGGCTCAGAGGCGGGAGCGGCAAAAACATTCAGTACTTC.

In this sample, this clonotype turned up many times. This chain connects TRBV11-2 to TRBJ1-3; 7 bases are a match to TRBD1. The CDR3 length is 18 residues. Germline V gives CDR1 SGHAT, CDR2 FQNNGV. V was clipped by 4 bases and J by 0 bases; unmatched bases: 12. For the CDR3, the DNA is TGTGCCAGCAGCTCCGCCGGGACAGATTTCTCCTCTGGAAACACCATATATTTT. It codes for CASSSAGTDFSSGNTIYF.

The chain combines TRBV27 with TRBJ2-3, with TRBD1 identical over 9 bases. CDR3 length: 18 residues. CDR1 is MNHEY, CDR2 SMNVEV, per germline (reference sequence). V shed 5 bases, J shed 0 bases, and the junction held 12 bases outside the gene matches. The CDR3 sequence: CASSPGTGKRASTDTQYF. As DNA, the CDR3 is TGTGCCAGCAGTCCTGGGACAGGGAAGAGAGCTAGCACAGATACGCAGTATTTT.

The table lists this clonotype with many counts. DNA of the CDR3: TGTGCCAGCAGGGGACAGGGGCTGGAGACCCAGTACTTC. This codes for CASRGQGLETQYF. The chain couples TRBV27 to TRBJ2-5, with TRBD1 identical over 10 bases. Germline trimming cut 6 bases from V and 5 bases from J; bases unmatched to any gene: 3. This CDR3 contains 13 residues. Germline CDR1 reads MNHEY; CDR2 reads SMNVEV (reference sequence).

This rearrangement joins TRBV6-2 or TRBV6-3 to TRBJ2-7, with 12 bases aligning to TRBD2. Germline V gene lookup returns CDR1 MNHEY and CDR2 SVGEGT. The CDR3 runs 16 residues. Trimming removed 0 bases from V and 5 bases from J; junction bases left unmatched: 5. The CDR3 coding sequence is TGTGCCAGCAGTTACTCGAGGACTAGCGGGAACCACGAGCAGTACTTC. This gives the protein CASSYSRTSGNHEQYF.

The chain uses TRBV5-1 and TRBJ2-5, with 10 nucleotides matching TRBD2. V trimming: 0 bases; J trimming: 3 bases; junction bases outside the gene matches: 11. CDR3 length: 18 amino acids. CDR1 is SGHRS and CDR2 is YFSETQ in the germline V gene. The DNA of the CDR3 is TGCGCCAGCAGCTTGGATCGAGCGGGAGGGCCCCCCAAAGAGACCCAGTACTTC. Its translation: CASSLDRAGGPPKETQYF.

The chain joins TRBV25-1 to TRBJ2-2; D ambiguous. CDR1 and CDR2 (germline): MGHDK, SYGVNS. The CDR3 is made up of 14 amino acids. The V and J ends lost 3 bases and 2 bases respectively, with 7 bases between them. The CDR3 sequence is CASSELDNTGELFF. CDR3 DNA sequence: TGTGCCAGCAGTGAGCTAGACAACACCGGGGAGCTGTTTTTT.

The table lists this clonotype with many counts. Germline and junction disagree at one end, which may indicate a read error. This chain joins TRBV5-1 and TRBJ2-2, with D unresolved. The CDR3 length is 16 residues. Germline V gene data show CDR1 as SGHRS and CDR2 as YFSETQ. The CDR3 DNA reads as TGTGCCAGCAGCCCCACGACACATGCGAACACCGGGGAGCTGTTTTTT. It translates to CASSPTTHANTGELFF.

The sample holds many counts of this clonotype. This sequence joins TRBV15 and TRBJ2-1; 7 bases match TRBD2. The V gene end was trimmed by 0 bases and the J gene end by 9 bases; junction bases not matched to a gene: 2. Germline CDR1 and CDR2: LNHNV and YYDKDF (reference sequence). The CDR3 sequence is 13 residues long. The CDR3 sequence: CATSRDWTSEQFF. DNA for the CDR3: TGTGCCACCAGCAGAGATTGGACTAGTGAGCAGTTCTTC.

The sample holds many counts of this clonotype. The chain is built from TRBV6-2 or TRBV6-3 and TRBJ2-3; D remains ambiguous. The CDR3 sequence is 15 residues long. The V end was cut by 1 base, the J end by 2 bases, with 10 bases between. Germline V gives CDR1 MNHEY, CDR2 SVGEGT. CDR3 residues: CASSYWTVYTDTQYF. DNA of the CDR3: TGTGCCAGCAGTTACTGGACGGTCTACACAGATACGCAGTATTTT.

This chain joins TRBV20-1 and TRBJ1-3, with D possibly being TRBD1 (6 bases). Trimming shortened V by 6 bases and J by 6 bases, and 15 bases separated the two germline ends. The CDR3 length is 13 residues. The germline gives CDR1 DFQATT, CDR2 SNEGSKA (reference sequence). In DNA form, the CDR3 reads TGCAGTGCCCACCTCGACAGGCTAAACACCATATATTTT. Translation gives CSAHLDRLNTIYF.

This clonotype was found many times. V usage is TRBV29-1 and J usage is TRBJ2-3, with 7 nucleotides matching TRBD2. V lost 5 bases, J lost 6 bases, and 17 bases stayed unmatched. Germline lookup yields CDR1 SQVTM and CDR2 ANQGSEA. The CDR3 length is 16 residues. The CDR3 spells CSVLPLAGAFEDTQYF. The CDR3 region has the DNA TGCAGCGTTCTACCTCTGGCGGGAGCTTTTGAGGATACGCAGTATTTT.

Ten or more counts support this clonotype. This chain connects TRBV27 to TRBJ1-1; no clear D. Deletions cut 5 bases from V and 4 bases from J, with 14 bases between. The CDR3 has 14 amino acids. CDR1 MNHEY and CDR2 SMNVEV come from the germline V gene (reference sequence). The CDR3 nucleotides are TGTGCCAGCAGTGTCAGGAGGTCCGGCACTGAAGCTTTCTTT. It is translated as CASSVRRSGTEAFF.

This clonotype occurred many times. The chain recombines TRBV7-2 with TRBJ2-1; 10 bases are shared with TRBD2. The CDR3 contains 16 residues. V shed 5 bases, J shed 8 bases, and the junction held 12 bases outside the gene matches. Germline V CDR1 and CDR2: SGHTA, FQGNSA. The DNA of the CDR3 is TGTGCCAGCAGCCCCCAGGGAGCGGGAGGGCGGGATGAGCAGTTCTTC. It encodes CASSPQGAGGRDEQFF.

The sample holds a few counts of this clonotype. The chain combines TRBV14 with TRBJ1-6; D may be TRBD1 (5 bases). V was clipped by 6 bases and J by 6 bases, with 12 bases between them. This CDR3 comprises 14 residues. Germline lookup yields CDR1 SGHDN and CDR2 FVKESK. The CDR3 is CASRKGHSNSPLHF. DNA for the CDR3: TGTGCCAGCAGGAAGGGGCACTCTAATTCACCCCTCCACTTT.

In its sample, this clonotype was seen many times. J is TRBJ2-3 and V is TRBV11-2; D remains unclear. The V end was cut by 1 base, the J end by 1 base, with 12 bases between. Germline loops: CDR1 SGHAT, CDR2 FQNNGV. This CDR3 is built from 16 residues. Written as DNA, the CDR3 is TGTGCCAGCAGCTTAGGGGTGCCCGTAGGCACAGATACGCAGTATTTT. It is translated as CASSLGVPVGTDTQYF.

This clonotype was seen at least ten times. The V gene is TRBV6-1, the J gene TRBJ1-5; D is undetermined. Germline CDR1 MNHNS, CDR2 SASEGT. CDR3 length: 13 residues. V gave up 7 bases and J gave up 4 bases, with 11 bases separating them. The CDR3 is CASKDLGNQPQHF. In nucleotides, the CDR3 is TGTGCCAGCAAAGATTTGGGAAATCAGCCCCAGCATTTT.

The V and J genes are TRBV6-2 or TRBV6-3 and TRBJ2-3, with 10 bases lining up with TRBD2. Near its end, the DNA agrees better with TRBJ2-7, so the J call may be wrong. CDR1 and CDR2 from the germline V gene are MNHEY and SVGEGT. The CDR3 has 14 amino acids. CDR3 residues: CASSYSAGGNEQYF. As DNA, the CDR3 is TGTGCCAGCAGTTACTCAGCGGGAGGGAATGAGCAGTACTTC.

This clonotype has a count of ten or more. The V call is TRBV29-1, the J call TRBJ2-5, with 7 nucleotides matching TRBD2. The CDR3 totals 19 residues. V lost 4 bases to trimming and J lost 0 bases; unmatched junction nucleotides: 20. The germline gives CDR1 SQVTM, CDR2 ANQGSEA. The CDR3 reads CSVGGGGILLAGDQETQYF. For the CDR3, the DNA is TGCAGCGTTGGTGGTGGCGGGATTCTACTGGCGGGAGACCAAGAGACCCAGTACTTC.

This clonotype appeared many times. The V and J genes are TRBV20-1 and TRBJ2-1; 8 bases are shared with TRBD1. Trimming cost V 6 bases and J 3 bases; bases outside gene matches: 10. Germline V gene data show CDR1 as DFQATT and CDR2 as SNEGSKA (reference sequence). The CDR3 extends over 15 amino acids. The CDR3 is CSAKDRDRLYNEQFF. The CDR3 DNA sequence: TGCAGTGCGAAGGACAGGGATCGACTCTACAATGAGCAGTTCTTC.

The table lists this clonotype with a few counts. This sequence joins TRBV5-1 and TRBJ2-1, with TRBD1 matching 7 bases. The junction had 11 bases not matched to a gene; V was cut back by 4 bases and J by 10 bases. Germline V gives CDR1 SGHRS, CDR2 YFSETQ. The CDR3 spans 14 residues. The CDR3, as DNA: TGCGCCAGCAGCCAGACAGGGCCAATTGGAGAGCAGTTCTTC. As protein: CASSQTGPIGEQFF.